The entry that follows covers one T cell receptor (beta chain) sequence. This clone occurred a few times. Its antigen is unknown. Base quality data are lacking; no much larger clone is found one base away. The protocol used for the library was the immunoSEQ multiplex PCR assay. The multiplex PCR relied on a mix of 60 forward primers for TCR Vbeta segments and 13 reverse primers for TCR Jbeta segments. Amplification of the CDR3 region of rearranged TCR beta genes was performed with a multiplex PCR assay on genomic DNA. The Illumina HiSeq System was used to sequence the amplified TCR beta libraries as 87-base-pair reads. Under the source paper's analysis protocol: A later analysis counted about 80 million unique TCR beta chains across the 500 to 850 repertoires, and about 10 million of these chains were shared by at least two donors. Raw reads were error-corrected and collapsed into unique sequences by a nearest-neighbor algorithm in which closely related sequences were merged to remove PCR and sequencing errors. V, D and J gene segments were assigned by aligning CDR3 sequences to IMGT reference sequences. Each retained sequence needed at least a six-nucleotide match to both a V gene segment and a J gene segment. Rearrangements were classified as productive when the CDR3 lacked stop codons and remained in frame with V and J, and all other rearrangements were classified as non-productive. CDR3 was defined according to IMGT convention as the region running from the second conserved V-encoded cysteine to the conserved J-encoded phenylalanine. In an earlier analysis of around 540 of the donors, sequences lacking an unambiguous match to a single V gene segment were excluded. An earlier analysis of fewer than 750 of the donors called V segments functional above 56.7% productive rearrangements and segregating when the between-donor standard deviation exceeded 5%. To diagnose cytomegalovirus status from the catalog of TCR beta chain sequences, a statistical classification framework was built. V and J gene assignment, in a later analysis, came from comparing TCR nucleotide sequences with IMGT/GENE-DB human TR gene sequences. The TCRdist pipeline was used in a later analysis to assign CDR3 sequences and most-parsimonious VDJ recombination scenarios. In a later analysis, every TCR beta chain was defined by the combination of its CDR3 amino acid sequence and its V-gene family, and reads without a unique V-gene family were dropped. A later analysis removed several hundred highly shared, low-generation-probability nucleotide sequences to deal with suspected cross-contamination and a sequencing artifact. In a later analysis, a clonal expansion index was calculated for each public chain from normalized within-repertoire ranks of inferred template counts. In a later analysis, generation probabilities were computed using a VDJ recombination model fitted to out-of-frame rearrangements, and the results were checked against IGoR. A later analysis scored TCR-TCR, TCR-HLA and TCR-CMV co-occurrence with hypergeometric tests, applying a repertoire-size bias correction to TCR pairs. In a later analysis, false discovery rates were estimated by permuting HLA or CMV assignments 20 times. A later analysis grouped co-occurring TCRs with DBSCAN, adding TCRdist sequence similarity when clustering within HLA-allele-positive subsets. Repertoires with fewer than 30,000 or more than 120,000 public chains were left out of co-occurrence clustering, as were five repertoires with anomalous nucleotide sharing. Imported from immuneACCESS, the table was reduced by TCRdb to in-frame sequences with V and J called. These copies leave out some clones; in studies compared against another copy, an unresolved V gene accounts for under half, and the cause of the remainder is not known. V and J calls and clone size are as listed in that table; D and trimming were resolved from the DNA. In all, the sample holds approximately 140,000 clones, and 73% of those were seen once. Of the sample, about 15% is held by the ten largest clones.

The cohort consisted of 666 healthy bone marrow donors. Cohort members were all nominally healthy when sampled, although unrecorded immune exposures were likely present. CMV serostatus was recorded as positive for about 300 and negative for about half of the roughly 700 cohort members, whereas no CMV serostatus was recorded for the donor in question. Each donor provided a peripheral blood sample, and peripheral blood mononuclear cells were used for TCR beta sequencing. The Qiagen DNeasy Blood Extraction Kit was used to extract genomic DNA from the blood cell samples. The source of the sample is a study of cytomegalovirus exposure and HLA in healthy donors (dated by TCRdb to about 2017). Regarding the complete study: An earlier analysis of 550 to 700 of the donors reported 276 Gb of sequence data and 117 million unique TCR beta sequences from about 200 million T cells. A later analysis re-analyzed previously published TCR beta repertoires from about 730 donors and added high-resolution HLA genotyping to study TCR occurrence patterns. Of the 300 to 500 genotyped donors, over 80% were placed in the genetic ancestry cluster associated with self-reported Caucasian donors. The study was designed to test whether signatures of past pathogen exposure could be identified by cataloging public T cell receptors. Rather than using new phenotypic data, the later analysis identified candidate immune exposures from TCR beta sequences and from how often those sequences occurred across donors. The T cell repertoires of several hundred subjects were profiled by immunosequencing and related to cytomegalovirus serostatus. High-throughput TCR immunosequencing, statistical association of individual TCRs with disease status, and machine learning were combined to predict cytomegalovirus infection status. Donor age, sex, ethnicity and CMV serostatus were compiled together with the repertoire data. Genome-wide SNP genotypes for about three fifths of the roughly 670 donors were used in a later genetic analysis, which treated that subset as a discovery cohort. An earlier analysis of approximately 640 of the donors applied high-throughput TCR beta sequencing to assess whether each TCR beta V gene segment acted as functional or pseudogenic. An early release covering roughly 600 HLA-typed donors comprised roughly 300 gigabases of sequencing data and around 80 million unique TCR sequences. Among roughly 400 genotyped donors of the cohort, an average of approximately 240,000 unique TCR beta nucleotide sequences were sequenced per donor, roughly a sixth of them non-productive. A separate validation cohort of roughly 120 different subjects was used in addition to the 666-subject first cohort. HLA typing included class I and class II loci at four-digit resolution. The number of typed donors differed by locus: about 629-630 for A, B, C, DRB1 and DQB1; some 500 for DQA1; 606 for DPA1; and roughly 490 for DPB1. Because of strong linkage in the cohort, five DR-DQ haplotypes were treated as single units for association and clustering. Every repertoire in the discovery cohort had been generated on one and the same sequencing platform. Summary of the overall study and its limitations: The study gave a list of about 150 TCR beta chains associated with cytomegalovirus. The sequencing pipeline was judged likely to have produced a cluster of highly shared sequence variants as a technical artifact. This cohort had only TCR beta chains sequenced, and the lack of alpha or paired-chain data limited which features could be detected. In a later analysis, HLA-associated TCR beta chains showed more clonal expansion and lower generation probabilities than non-associated chains that were equally common. A later genetic analysis associated a missense DCLRE1C variant with V-gene and J-gene trimming of TCR beta chains, and an independent cohort replicated the association. Sequencing depth was assumed to be roughly uniform across donors in the presence/absence analyses, though that assumption may not hold. An earlier analysis of approximately 540 of the donors showed that most TCR beta V segments appeared in productive rearrangements either about 90% or about 30% of the time, which broadly matched IMGT annotations. Because HLA typing was missing for some donors at each locus, association tests included only the typed subset. A further reported finding was that TCR beta sequences accurately predicted the HLA-A and HLA-B alleles for most subjects in the first cohort. According to a later analysis, most CMV-associated TCR beta chains appeared to be HLA-restricted, and the HLA associations seemed to be driven largely by CMV exposure. Most TCR sequences were observed very rarely across donors, whereas some public TCRs were present in many individuals. According to the authors, the approach could potentially be generalized to other disease states and immunological phenotypes. A later analysis reported that several top co-occurrence clusters appeared linked to parvovirus B19, influenza, CMV and Epstein-Barr virus. A later genetic analysis reported fewer N-insertions in productive TCRs among donors in an Asian-associated ancestry cluster than the 666-donor mean. The 87-base-pair reads could not distinguish some IMGT-functional V segments, including TRBV6-2 and TRBV6-3, so those segments were excluded. Assigning TCR associations to individual alleles was difficult when HLA alleles, especially DR and DQ, strongly co-occurred. A few of the identified cytomegalovirus-associated TCR beta chains were confirmed in vitro to be specific for cytomegalovirus antigens. In a later analysis, TCR association rates were found to vary across HLA loci, with the most associated TCRs seen for DRB1 alleles and the fewest for HLA-C alleles. CMV serostatus was the only immune exposure information available for the cohort. In both the original and validation cohorts, the classifier was reported to diagnose cytomegalovirus status with high specificity and sensitivity. Correlated functional status among segregating V segments might reflect linkage disequilibrium, but an unknown experimental factor could not be ruled out. At a false discovery rate of 0.05, a later analysis linked around 17,000 TCR beta sequences to specific HLA alleles. Because counts were too low, seventeen rarely observed V segments, including chromosome 9 orphons, were excluded from the earlier analysis of 587 of the donors.

Germline trimming amounts to 6 bases on V and 4 bases on J, with 8 as the count of junction bases outside the gene matches. The germline V gene encodes CDR1 MRHNA and CDR2 SNTAGT. The CDR3 goes from the cysteine to the phenylalanine over 14 residues. Only CDR3 DNA remains: 42 bases, in frame from the first base. The sequencing input was PBMCs. The TCR was taken from a human donor in good health. Recombination connected TRBV6-4 to TRBJ1-2; TRBD1 matches 7 bases in the middle. Read as DNA, the sequence is TGTGCCAGCAGCCAAGGGACAGTTACCTATGGCTACACCTTC. Its product reads: CASSQGTVTYGYTF.